These 10 T cell receptor beta chains came from one sample sequenced in a study of blood T cell repertoires in COVID-19. The method was immunoSEQ multiplex PCR; TCRdb's version includes in-frame clones alone and lacks a portion of them. The sample contains 12,000 to 15,000 clones, 88% of which appear only once. Material: peripheral blood. These receptors were obtained from a human donor in a cohort sampled during active COVID-19.

V and J are TRBV30 and TRBJ1-5; a weak D match, TRBD1 (5 bases). The CDR3 has 13 residues. Germline lookup yields CDR1 GTSNPN and CDR2 SVGIG (reference sequence). The V end was cut by 4 bases, the J end by 0 bases, with 7 bases between. In DNA, the CDR3 is TGTGCCTGGAATAGGGGTAGCAATCAGCCCCAGCATTTT. It codes for CAWNRGSNQPQHF.

J is TRBJ1-2 and V is TRBV9, with TRBD1 as a possible D gene (6 bases). The CDR3 is 15 amino acids. The germline gives CDR1 SGDLS, CDR2 YYNGEE. Trimming cost V 6 bases and J 4 bases, with 19 bases left between them. This CDR3 reads CASTEGGARSYGYTF. Written as DNA, the CDR3 is TGTGCCAGCACCGAAGGGGGGGCGCGGAGCTATGGCTACACCTTC.

V and J are TRBV14 and TRBJ1-2; no reliable D call. Trimming took 1 base from V and 4 from J, leaving 13 bases between them. The CDR3 has 15 amino acids. Per germline, CDR1 SGHDN and CDR2 FVKESK. CDR3 protein: CASSQGVSITYGYTF. CDR3 DNA sequence: TGTGCCAGCAGCCAAGGCGTGTCTATAACCTATGGCTACACCTTC. The full variable domain, in which reference TRBV14 and TRBJ1-2 provide the parts outside the CDR3, is EAGVTQFPSHSVIEKGQTVTLRCDPISGHDNLYWYRRVMGKEIKFLLHFVKESKQDESGMPNNRFLAERTGGTYSTLKVQPAELEDSGVYFCASSQGVSITYGYTFGSGTRLTVV.

V gene TRBV5-5 combines with J gene TRBJ2-1; D is perhaps TRBD1 (6 bases). From germline, CDR1 is SGHKS and CDR2 YYEKEE (reference sequence). The V gene lost 1 base and the J gene lost 2 bases, with 10 bases spanning the gap. CDR3 length equals 15 residues. In nucleotides, the CDR3 is TGTGCCAGCAGCTTGAACAGGGACCCCTACAATGAGCAGTTCTTC. Protein sequence: CASSLNRDPYNEQFF.

This chain uses TRBV6-2 or TRBV6-3 with TRBJ1-5, with 9 positions matching TRBD1. The ends lost 4 bases at V and 7 bases at J; junction bases unmatched: 5. The CDR3 is 14 residues long. The germline V gene encodes CDR1 MNHEY and CDR2 SVGEGT. CDR3 in amino acids: CASSSTGGRQPQHF. CDR3 in DNA: TGTGCCAGCAGTTCCACAGGGGGCAGGCAGCCCCAGCATTTT.

This clone has just a few counts. CDR3 amino acids: CASSIGTGHGYEQYF. The CDR3 DNA is TGTGCCAGTAGTATAGGAACAGGTCACGGGTACGAGCAGTACTTC. The V and J genes are TRBV19 and TRBJ2-7; D possibly corresponds to TRBD1 (5 bases). Germline CDR1 and CDR2: LNHDA and SQIVND (reference sequence). V was pared by 1 base and J by 4 bases, with 14 bases between. The CDR3 length is 15 residues.

The V call is TRBV7-8, the J call TRBJ2-7; the match to TRBD1 covers 7 bases. In germline, CDR1 is SGHVS, CDR2 FQNEAQ. With 8 bases clipped from V and 0 bases from J, the junction kept 13 bases outside the gene matches. The CDR3 has 16 amino acids. CDR3 DNA: TGTGCCAGCGCCAAACCCGACCGGGACAGCTCCTACGAGCAGTACTTC. It translates to CASAKPDRDSSYEQYF.

The rearrangement uses TRBV7-9 and TRBJ1-1; D gene unclear. Per germline, CDR1 SEHNR and CDR2 FQNEAQ (reference sequence). The length of the CDR3 is 15 residues. V was shortened by 0 bases and J by 5 bases, with 13 bases between the two germline ends. For the CDR3, the DNA is TGTGCCAGCAGCTTAGCTGGTGCTCTAGAAACTGAAGCTTTCTTT. Protein sequence: CASSLAGALETEAFF.

V usage is TRBV7-9 and J usage is TRBJ2-5; TRBD2 is a possible D gene (5 bases). There are 15 residues in the CDR3. V lost 5 bases, J lost 6 bases, and 19 bases lay in between. Germline values: CDR1 SEHNR, CDR2 FQNEAQ (reference sequence). In nucleotides, the CDR3 is TGTGCCAGCAGCCCCGACCTGGGAGCAGGCAAGACCCAGTACTTC. It is translated as CASSPDLGAGKTQYF.

The chain combines TRBV3-1 (or the pseudogene TRBV3-2) with TRBJ2-3, with D possibly being TRBD1 (6 bases). The germline V gene encodes CDR1 LGHDT and CDR2 YNNKEL (reference sequence). The CDR3 contains 14 residues. V was pared by 2 bases and J by 5 bases, with 11 bases between. This chain's CDR3 is CASSQSTGRDTQYF. The CDR3 DNA follows: TGTGCCAGCAGCCAATCGACAGGACGAGATACGCAGTATTTT.